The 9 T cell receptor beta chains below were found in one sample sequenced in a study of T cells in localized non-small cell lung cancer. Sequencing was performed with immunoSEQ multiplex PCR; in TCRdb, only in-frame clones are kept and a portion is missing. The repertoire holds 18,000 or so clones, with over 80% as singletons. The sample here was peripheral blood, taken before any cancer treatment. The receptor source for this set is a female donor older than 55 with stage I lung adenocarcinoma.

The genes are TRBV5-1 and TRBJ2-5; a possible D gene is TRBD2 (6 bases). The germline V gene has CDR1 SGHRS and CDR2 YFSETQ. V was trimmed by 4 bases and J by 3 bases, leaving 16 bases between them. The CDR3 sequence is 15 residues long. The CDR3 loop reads CASSPGTALKETQYF. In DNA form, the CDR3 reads TGCGCCAGCAGCCCCGGGACTGCTTTAAAAGAGACCCAGTACTTC. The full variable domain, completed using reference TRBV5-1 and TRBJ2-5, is KAGVTQTPRYLIKTRGQQVTLSCSPISGHRSVSWYQQTPGQGLQFLFEYFSETQRNKGNFPGRFSGRQFSNSRSEMNVSTLELGDSALYLCASSPGTALKETQYFGPGTRLLVL.

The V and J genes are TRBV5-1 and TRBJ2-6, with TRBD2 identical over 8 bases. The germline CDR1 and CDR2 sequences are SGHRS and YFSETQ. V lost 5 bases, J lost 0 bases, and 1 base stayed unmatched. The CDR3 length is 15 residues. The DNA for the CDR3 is TGCGCCAGCAGGGCGGGAGGCTCTGGGGCCAACGTCCTGACTTTC. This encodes CASRAGGSGANVLTF. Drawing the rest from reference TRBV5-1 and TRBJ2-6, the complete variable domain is KAGVTQTPRYLIKTRGQQVTLSCSPISGHRSVSWYQQTPGQGLQFLFEYFSETQRNKGNFPGRFSGRQFSNSRSEMNVSTLELGDSALYLCASRAGGSGANVLTFGAGSRLTVL.

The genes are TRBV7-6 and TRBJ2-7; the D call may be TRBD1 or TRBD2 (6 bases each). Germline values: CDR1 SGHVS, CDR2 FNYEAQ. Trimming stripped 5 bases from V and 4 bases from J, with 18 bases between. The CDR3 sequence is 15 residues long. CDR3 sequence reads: CASSQGKGGLYEQYF. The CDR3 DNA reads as TGTGCCAGCAGCCAGGGGAAAGGGGGGTTGTACGAGCAGTACTTC.

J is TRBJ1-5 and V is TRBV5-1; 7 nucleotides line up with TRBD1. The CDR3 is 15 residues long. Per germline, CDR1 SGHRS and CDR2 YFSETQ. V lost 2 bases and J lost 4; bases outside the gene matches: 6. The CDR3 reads CASSFSGTDNQPQHF. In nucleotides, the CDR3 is TGCGCCAGCAGCTTCAGCGGGACAGATAATCAGCCCCAGCATTTT.

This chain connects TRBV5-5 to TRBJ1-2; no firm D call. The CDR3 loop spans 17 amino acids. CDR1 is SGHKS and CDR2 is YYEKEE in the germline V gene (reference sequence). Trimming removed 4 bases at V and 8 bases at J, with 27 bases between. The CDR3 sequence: CASSKGTAITSISGYTF. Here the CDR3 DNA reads TGTGCCAGCAGCAAAGGAACGGCTATAACTTCAATATCGGGCTACACCTTC. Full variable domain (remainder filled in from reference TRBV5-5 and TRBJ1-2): DAGVTQSPTHLIKTRGQQVTLRCSPISGHKSVSWYQQVLGQGPQFIFQYYEKEERGRGNFPDRFSARQFPNYSSELNVNALLLGDSALYLCASSKGTAITSISGYTFGSGTRLTVV.

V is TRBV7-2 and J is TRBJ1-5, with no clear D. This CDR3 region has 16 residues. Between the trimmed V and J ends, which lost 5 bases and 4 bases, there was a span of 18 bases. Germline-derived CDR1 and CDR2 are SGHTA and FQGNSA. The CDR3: CASSPNPGYLNQPQHF. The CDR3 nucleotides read TGTGCCAGCAGCCCCAACCCGGGATACCTTAATCAGCCCCAGCATTTT.

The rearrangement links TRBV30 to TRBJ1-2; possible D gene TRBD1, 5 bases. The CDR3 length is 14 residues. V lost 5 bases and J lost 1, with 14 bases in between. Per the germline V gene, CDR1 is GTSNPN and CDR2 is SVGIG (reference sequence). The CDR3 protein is CAWSRDVLNYGYTF. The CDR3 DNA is TGTGCCTGGTCCCGGGACGTCCTTAACTATGGCTACACCTTC.

The CDR3 bases are TGTGCCAGCAGCTTCACCGGCAGGGGTAATTCACCCCTCCACTTT. Its protein is CASSFTGRGNSPLHF. The V and J genes are TRBV11-2 and TRBJ1-6; a possible D gene is TRBD1 (6 bases). The CDR3 contains 15 residues. V was pared by 3 bases and J by 6 bases, with 12 bases between. Germline-derived CDR1 and CDR2 are SGHAT and FQNNGV.

The CDR3 sequence: CASSRLARGSYEQYF. In nucleotides, the CDR3 is TGTGCCAGCAGCCGTCTAGCGCGAGGTTCCTACGAGCAGTACTTC. The rearrangement links TRBV7-9 to TRBJ2-7, with D possibly TRBD2 on 6 matching bases. This CDR3 has 15 residues. The germline V gene has CDR1 SEHNR and CDR2 FQNEAQ (reference sequence). V gave up 5 bases and J gave up 1 base, with 15 bases separating them.